This T cell receptor (beta chain) was recorded in a study of T cells in Graves' hyperthyroidism and ophthalmopathy. Study-wide findings and caveats: Ophthalmopathy was distinguished from stable hyperthyroidism by 13 V-J signatures. Ophthalmopathy was predicted by the model a median of 6.5 months ahead of onset.

RNA transcripts yielded amplified TCR beta CDR3 regions. During a first-round RT-PCR of the TCR CDR3, the HTBI primer set was used. TCRdb recomputed calls from the multiplex PCR reads with MiXCR, one row per CDR3 protein. The data show hundreds of thousands of distinct CDR3 sequences, just under 45% seen once. Germline-derived CDR1 and CDR2 are SQVTM and ANQGSEA. The CDR3 consists of 13 residues. V was shortened by 8 bases and J by 7 bases, with 20 bases between the two germline ends. Each diagnosis drew on symptoms, thyroxine, TRAb, thyroid ultrasound and orbital computed tomography findings. Concerning this clonotype itself: The antigen remains undetermined.

V gene TRBV29-1 combines with J gene TRBJ1-2, with D possibly being TRBD1 (6 bases). The sequenced sample was peripheral blood or thyroid tissue (not recorded which). The receptor was isolated from an adult man with Graves' disease, either hyperthyroidism or ophthalmopathy (not recorded which). The DNA of the CDR3 is TGCAGCCCGCAGAGGCAGGGGTTTGGTGGCTACACCTTC. Residues: CSPQRQGFGGYTF.